Below, one T cell receptor beta chain is given with its context. This sample is drawn from a study of blood T cell repertoires in COVID-19. About the study: From the United States, Italy and Spain came samples of acute and convalescent COVID-19. PBMCs, B-cell-depleted T cells, or T cells were the source of the cDNA or gDNA that made up the material.

Per the authors' pipeline: Amplification from reference gene primers served as the basis for estimated nucleated cell counts. Assay used: immunoSEQ multiplex PCR; TCRdb lists only in-frame clones, some missing. The DNA was the basis for D and trimming; V, J and clone size are from that table. The table records about 180,000 clones, around 88% of them present only once. The length of the CDR3 is 16 residues. The sequenced sample consisted of peripheral blood. This sequence originates from a woman aged 25 to 39 with acute or convalescent COVID-19. V usage is TRBV12-1 and J usage is TRBJ2-2; TRBD1 reflects the table's D call only, with no check against the DNA. TRBV12-1 is a known pseudogene. The CDR3 DNA reads TGTGCCTCTCCCTTGGGGCCGAGACTCAACACCGGGGAGCTGTTTTTT. Its translation: CASPLGPRLNTGELFF.